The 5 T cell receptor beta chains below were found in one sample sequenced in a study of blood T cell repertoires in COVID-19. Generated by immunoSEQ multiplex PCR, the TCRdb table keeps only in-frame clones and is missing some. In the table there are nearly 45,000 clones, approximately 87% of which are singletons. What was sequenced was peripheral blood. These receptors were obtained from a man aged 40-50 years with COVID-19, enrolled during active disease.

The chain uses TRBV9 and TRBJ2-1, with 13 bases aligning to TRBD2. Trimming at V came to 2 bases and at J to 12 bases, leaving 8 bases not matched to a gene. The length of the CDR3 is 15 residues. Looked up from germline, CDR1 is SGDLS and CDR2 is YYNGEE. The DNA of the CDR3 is TGTGCCAGCAGCGTGACGGGACTAGCGGGGCGAGCGCAGTTCTTC. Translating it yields CASSVTGLAGRAQFF. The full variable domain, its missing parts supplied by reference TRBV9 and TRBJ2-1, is DSGVTQTPKHLITATGQRVTLRCSPRSGDLSVYWYQQSLDQGLQFLIQYYNGEERAKGNILERFSAQQFPDLHSELNLSSLELGDSALYFCASSVTGLAGRAQFFGPGTRLTVL.

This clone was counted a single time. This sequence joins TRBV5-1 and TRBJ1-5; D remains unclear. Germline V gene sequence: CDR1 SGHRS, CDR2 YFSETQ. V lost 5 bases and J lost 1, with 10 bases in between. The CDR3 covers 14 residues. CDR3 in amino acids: CASSPDTSNQPQHF. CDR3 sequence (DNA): TGCGCCAGCAGTCCCGACACCAGCAATCAGCCCCAGCATTTT.

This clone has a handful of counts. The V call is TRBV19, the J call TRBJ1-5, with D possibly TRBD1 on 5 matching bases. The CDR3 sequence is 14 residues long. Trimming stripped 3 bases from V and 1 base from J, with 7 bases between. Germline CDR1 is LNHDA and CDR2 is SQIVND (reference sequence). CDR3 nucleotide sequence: TGTGCCAGTAGTATTGGGGGGAGCAATCAGCCCCAGCATTTT. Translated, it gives CASSIGGSNQPQHF.

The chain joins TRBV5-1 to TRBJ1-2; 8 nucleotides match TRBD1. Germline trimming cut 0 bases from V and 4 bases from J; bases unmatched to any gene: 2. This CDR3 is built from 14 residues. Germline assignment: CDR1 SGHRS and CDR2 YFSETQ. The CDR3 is CASSLGGQAYGYTF. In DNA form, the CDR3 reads TGCGCCAGCAGCTTGGGGGGACAGGCCTATGGCTACACCTTC.

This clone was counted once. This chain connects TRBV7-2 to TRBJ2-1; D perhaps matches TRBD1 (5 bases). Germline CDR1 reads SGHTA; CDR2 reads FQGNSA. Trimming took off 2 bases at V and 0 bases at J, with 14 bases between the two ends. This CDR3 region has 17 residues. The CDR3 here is CASSLRGGPSSYNEQFF. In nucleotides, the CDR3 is TGTGCCAGCAGCTTAAGGGGCGGACCGTCCTCCTACAATGAGCAGTTCTTC.